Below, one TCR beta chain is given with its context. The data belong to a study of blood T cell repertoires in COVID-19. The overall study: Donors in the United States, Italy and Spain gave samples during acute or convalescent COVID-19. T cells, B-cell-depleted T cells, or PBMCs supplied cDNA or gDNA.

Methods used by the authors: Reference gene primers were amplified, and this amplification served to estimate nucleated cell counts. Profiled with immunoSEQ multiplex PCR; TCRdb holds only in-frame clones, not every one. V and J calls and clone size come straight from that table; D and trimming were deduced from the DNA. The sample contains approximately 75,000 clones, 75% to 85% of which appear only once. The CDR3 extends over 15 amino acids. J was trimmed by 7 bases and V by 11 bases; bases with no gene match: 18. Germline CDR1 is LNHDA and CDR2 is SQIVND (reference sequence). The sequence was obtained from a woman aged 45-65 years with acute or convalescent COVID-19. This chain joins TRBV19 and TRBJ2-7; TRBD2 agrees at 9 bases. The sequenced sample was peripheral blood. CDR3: CASSPRLAVLGEQYF. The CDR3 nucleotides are TGTGCCTCATCTCCGCGACTAGCGGTACTCGGGGAGCAGTACTTC.